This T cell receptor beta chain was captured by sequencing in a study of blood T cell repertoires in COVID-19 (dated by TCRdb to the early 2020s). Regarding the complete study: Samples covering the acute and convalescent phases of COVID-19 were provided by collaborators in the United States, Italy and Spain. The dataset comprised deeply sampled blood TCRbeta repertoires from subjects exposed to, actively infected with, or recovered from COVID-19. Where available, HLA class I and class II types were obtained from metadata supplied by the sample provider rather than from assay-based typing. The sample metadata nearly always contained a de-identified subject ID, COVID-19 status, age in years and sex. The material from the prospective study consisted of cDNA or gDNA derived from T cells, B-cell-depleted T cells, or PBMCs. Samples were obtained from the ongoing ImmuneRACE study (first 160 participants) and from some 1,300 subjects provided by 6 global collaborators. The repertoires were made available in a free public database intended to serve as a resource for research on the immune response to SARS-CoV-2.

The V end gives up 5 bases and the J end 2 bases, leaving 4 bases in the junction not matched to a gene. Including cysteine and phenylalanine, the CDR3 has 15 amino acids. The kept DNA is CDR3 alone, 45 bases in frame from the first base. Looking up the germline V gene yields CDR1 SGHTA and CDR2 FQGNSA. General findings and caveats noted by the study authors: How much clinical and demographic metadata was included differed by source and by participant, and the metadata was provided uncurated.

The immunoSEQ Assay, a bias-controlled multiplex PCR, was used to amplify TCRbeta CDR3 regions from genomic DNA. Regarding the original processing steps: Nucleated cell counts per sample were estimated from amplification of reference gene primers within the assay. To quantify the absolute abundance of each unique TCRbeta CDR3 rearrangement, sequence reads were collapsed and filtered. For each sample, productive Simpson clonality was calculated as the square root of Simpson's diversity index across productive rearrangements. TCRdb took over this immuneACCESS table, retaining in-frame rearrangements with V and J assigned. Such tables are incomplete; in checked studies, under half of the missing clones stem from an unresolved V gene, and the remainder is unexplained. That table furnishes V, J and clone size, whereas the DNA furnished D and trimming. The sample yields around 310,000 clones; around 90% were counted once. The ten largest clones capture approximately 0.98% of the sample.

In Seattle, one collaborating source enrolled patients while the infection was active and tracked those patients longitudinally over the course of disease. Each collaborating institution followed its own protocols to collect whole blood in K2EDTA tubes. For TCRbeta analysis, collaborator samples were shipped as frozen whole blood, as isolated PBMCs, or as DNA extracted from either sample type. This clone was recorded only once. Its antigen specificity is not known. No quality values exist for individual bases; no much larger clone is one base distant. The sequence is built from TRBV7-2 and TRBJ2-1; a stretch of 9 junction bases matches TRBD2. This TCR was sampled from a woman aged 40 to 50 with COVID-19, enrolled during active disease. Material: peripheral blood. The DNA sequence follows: TGTGCCAGCAGCCTACCTAGCGGGGCCTACAATGAGCAGTTCTTC. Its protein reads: CASSLPSGAYNEQFF.